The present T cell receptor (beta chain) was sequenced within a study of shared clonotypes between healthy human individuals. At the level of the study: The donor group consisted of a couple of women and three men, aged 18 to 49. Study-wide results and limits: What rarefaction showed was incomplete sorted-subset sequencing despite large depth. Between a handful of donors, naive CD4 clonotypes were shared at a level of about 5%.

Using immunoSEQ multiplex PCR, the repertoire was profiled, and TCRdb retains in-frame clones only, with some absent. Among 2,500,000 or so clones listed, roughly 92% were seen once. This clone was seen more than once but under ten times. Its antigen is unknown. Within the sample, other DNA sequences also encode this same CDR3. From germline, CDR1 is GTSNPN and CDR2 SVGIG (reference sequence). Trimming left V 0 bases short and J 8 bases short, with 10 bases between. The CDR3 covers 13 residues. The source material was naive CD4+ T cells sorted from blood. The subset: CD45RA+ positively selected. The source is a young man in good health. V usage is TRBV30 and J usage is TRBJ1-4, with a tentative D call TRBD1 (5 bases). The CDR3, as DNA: TGTGCCTGGAGTGTACAGGCGACCGAAAAACTGTTTTTT. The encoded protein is CAWSVQATEKLFF.